This TCR beta chain was recovered during a study of vaccination effects on CD4 cells after COVID-19. Study-level background: The vaccine given was either BNT162b2 or mRNA-1273, in two doses. General study findings and limits: Only a single clone (1 of 255 vaccine-induced clones in healthy vaccinees) cross-reacted with common cold coronaviruses.

In regard to this clone: Its antigen is still unknown.

Before sequencing took place, the ViraFEST assay used viral peptide pools to expand antigen-specific CD4+ T cells. It was after approximately 11 days of culture that CD4+ T cells were isolated. No vaccinee had earlier SARS-CoV-2 infection, and nucleocapsid antibodies were negative. Cultures of roughly 2 million PBMC per well contained 10 IU/ml IL-2 plus 10 ug/ml peptides. Germline V gene data show CDR1 as SGHRS and CDR2 as YFSETQ. The CDR3 spans 17 residues. V was shortened by 2 bases and J by 0 bases, with 14 bases between the two germline ends. Sequencing was performed with immunoSEQ multiplex PCR; in TCRdb, only in-frame clones are kept and a portion is missing. The data contain 50,000 to 75,000 clones, 75% to 85% of them singletons.

The sequences come from CD4+ T cells from PBMCs cultured with HCoV-229E spike peptides, collected before COVID-19 vaccination. The TCR originated in a human donor who received a COVID-19 vaccine. The rearrangement uses TRBV5-1 and TRBJ2-2, with D perhaps matching TRBD1 (6 bases). Here the CDR3 DNA reads TGCGCCAGCAGCTTAAGCACCGGGACATCGAACACCGGGGAGCTGTTTTTT. Residues: CASSLSTGTSNTGELFF.